These 18 T cell receptor beta chains originate from one sample sequenced in a study of tumor-infiltrating lymphocytes in primary liver carcinoma. With approximately 470 ng total RNA as template and a constant-region primer, TCR beta cDNA was made. Three nested multiplex PCR rounds, a slightly modified ARM-PCR method, built the TCR beta libraries. Investigators reported that the first two PCR rounds, at 10 to 11 cycles each, used TRBV1-TRBV30 forward primers with a C-beta reverse primer. MiXCR was run by TCRdb on the multiplex PCR reads, yielding one entry per CDR3 protein. The data hold almost 200,000 distinct CDR3 sequences, with about 61% observed a single time. The source of the blood RNA was unsorted whole blood, and germline DNA was extracted as well. The sequenced sample was peripheral blood. All receptors come from a woman in her sixties or seventies with primary liver carcinoma and hepatitis B virus infection.

The chain has TRBV10-3 and TRBJ2-7, with 9 bases fitting TRBD1. The CDR3 is 14 residues long. Trimming took 6 bases from V and 5 from J; bases not matched to a gene: 8. CDR1 is ENHRY, CDR2 SYGVKD, per germline. The DNA for the CDR3 is TGTGCCATCAGCCGACAGGGGGTTTTGGACGAGCAGTACTTC. Translating gives CAISRQGVLDEQYF.

This clonotype was seen ten or more times. The CDR3, as DNA: TGTGCCAGCAGTCGACAGATTCCTCGGGACACTGAAGCTTTCTTT. Its protein product is CASSRQIPRDTEAFF. The chain employs TRBV6-5 and TRBJ1-1, with a tentative D call TRBD1 (5 bases). The CDR3 spans 15 residues. CDR1 MNHEY and CDR2 SVGAGI come from the germline V gene. The V end was cut by 5 bases, the J end by 3 bases, with 16 bases between.

This clonotype was detected a few times. A much larger clonotype is one base distant, so this may be a read error. The chain links TRBV4-2 to TRBJ2-3; TRBD2 might be the D (6 bases). Trimming removed 4 bases from V and 0 bases from J, with 14 bases in between. Germline V CDR1 and CDR2: LGHNA, YNFKEQ. The CDR3 is 16 amino acids. CDR3 in amino acids: CASSRDARGSTDTQYF. The DNA for the CDR3 is TGTGCCAGCAGCCGAGATGCGCGGGGAAGCACAGATACGCAGTATTTT.

Note on this clonotype: The CDR3 carries no conserved terminal phenylalanine or tryptophan, so it likely arises from a read error. V and J are TRBV11-1 and TRBJ2-3; 14 bases map to TRBD2. Germline loops: CDR1 SGHAT, CDR2 FQDESV (reference sequence). The CDR3 is 18 amino acids. The CDR3: CASGLRTGTSGRRDTQYY. The CDR3 coding sequence is TGTGCCAGCGGCTTACGGACAGGGACTAGCGGGAGAAGAGATACGCAGTATTAT.

The CDR3 loop is CASSPTTGFPPQHF. CDR3 nucleotide sequence: TGCGCCAGCAGCCCTACGACAGGGTTCCCGCCCCAGCATTTT. This chain links TRBV5-1 with TRBJ1-5; 7 bases fit TRBD1. CDR3 length equals 14 residues. With 4 bases clipped from V and 9 bases from J, the junction kept 10 bases outside the gene matches. From germline, CDR1 is SGHRS and CDR2 YFSETQ. Drawing the rest from reference TRBV5-1 and TRBJ1-5, the complete variable domain is KAGVTQTPRYLIKTRGQQVTLSCSPISGHRSVSWYQQTPGQGLQFLFEYFSETQRNKGNFPGRFSGRQFSNSRSEMNVSTLELGDSALYLCASSPTTGFPPQHFGDGTRLSIL.

Details on this clonotype: This clone may be a read error of a much larger clone one base away. The chain uses TRBV6-5 and TRBJ2-1; D might be TRBD1 (5 bases). The V end was cut by 5 bases, the J end by 5 bases, with 22 bases between. Germline V gives CDR1 MNHEY, CDR2 SVGAGI. The CDR3 is 17 amino acids. CDR3 protein: CASSAILDRYDHNEQFF. The CDR3 nucleotides are TGTGCCAGCAGTGCTATCCTTGACAGATACGACCACAATGAGCAGTTCTTC.

V is TRBV28 and J is TRBJ1-4; possible D gene TRBD1, 5 bases. The CDR3 length is 18 residues. In germline, CDR1 is MDHEN, CDR2 SYDVKM. The germline V and J ends were trimmed by 1 base and 5 bases, with 20 bases remaining between them. The CDR3 region is CASSLYHSLGTVNEKLFF. DNA for the CDR3: TGTGCCAGCAGTTTATACCATTCTCTCGGGACGGTAAATGAAAAACTGTTTTTT.

V gene TRBV11-1 combines with J gene TRBJ2-2; TRBD2 agrees at 7 bases. V gave up 5 bases and J gave up 15 bases; unmatched junction bases: 18. Germline V gives CDR1 SGHAT, CDR2 FQDESV (reference sequence). The length of the CDR3 is 15 residues. The CDR3 region has the DNA TGTGCCAGCAGCCCTCGACTAGCCAGGGCCGGGGACTTGTTTTTT. This codes for CASSPRLARAGDLFF.

The gene calls are TRBV6-6 and TRBJ1-1; no firm D call. The CDR3 totals 14 residues. Germline V lookup: CDR1 MNHNY, CDR2 SVGAGI (reference sequence). V was cut by 6 bases and J by 8 bases, with 19 bases left in between. The CDR3 DNA is TGTGCCAGCAGGGCCCCCGAGTCACAGACCGAAGCTTTCTTT. Amino acid sequence: CASRAPESQTEAFF.

Comment on this clonotype: A read error is possible here, since a much larger clone lies one base away. The chain uses TRBV4-1 and TRBJ1-2, with D unclear. This CDR3 spans 14 amino acids. CDR1 and CDR2 (germline): MGHRA, YSYEKL. CDR3 sequence: CAGSQEDSYYGYTF. Here the CDR3 DNA reads TGCGCCGGCAGCCAAGAAGACTCATACTATGGCTACACCTTC.

The chain is built from TRBV11-2 and TRBJ1-2; 8 bases are a match to TRBD1. Germline V gene data show CDR1 as SGHAT and CDR2 as FQNNGV. This CDR3 is built from 16 residues. The V gene end was trimmed by 7 bases and the J gene end by 3 bases; junction bases not matched to a gene: 13. CDR3 nucleotides: TGTGCCAGCAACACTAGGACAGGGAGGGTGGACTATGGCTACACCTTC. It encodes CASNTRTGRVDYGYTF.

This clonotype occurred once. The junction differs from germline at one of its ends, possibly a read error. The CDR3 is CTSSLDPQGSSKNIQYF. CDR3 DNA sequence: TGTACCAGCAGCTTAGACCCACAGGGCAGTAGCAAAAACATTCAGTACTTC. V usage is TRBV11-1 and J usage is TRBJ2-4; D is possibly TRBD1 (6 bases). The germline gives CDR1 SGHAT, CDR2 FQDESV (reference sequence). This CDR3 region has 17 residues. The variable domain in full, with the rest retrieved from reference TRBV11-1 and TRBJ2-4, is EAEVAQSPRYKITEKSQAVAFWCDPISGHATLYWYRQILGQGPELLVQFQDESVVDDSQLPKDRFSAERLKGVDSTLKIQPAELGDSAMYLCTSSLDPQGSSKNIQYFGAGTRLSVL.

This sequence joins TRBV11-2 and TRBJ2-2; D perhaps matches TRBD2 (5 bases). CDR1 SGHAT and CDR2 FQNNGV come from the germline V gene. The CDR3 runs to 18 residues. Trimming shortened V by 0 bases and J by 3 bases, and 17 bases separated the two germline ends. The CDR3 loop is CASSLESGSEAYTGELFF. DNA for the CDR3: TGTGCCAGCAGCTTAGAGTCGGGGAGCGAAGCTTACACCGGGGAGCTGTTTTTT.

This clonotype was detected a few times. The chain has TRBV4-2 and TRBJ1-5; D call uncertain. Trimming removed 0 bases at V and 0 bases at J, with 12 bases between. This CDR3 region has 17 residues. In germline, CDR1 is LGHNA, CDR2 YNFKEQ. The DNA of the CDR3 is TGTGCCAGCAGCCAAGAAATAGGGCAGGATAGCAATCAGCCCCAGCATTTT. As protein: CASSQEIGQDSNQPQHF.

Remarks on this clonotype: A junction end diverges from the germline sequence, so it may reflect a read error. V usage is TRBV7-8 and J usage is TRBJ1-1; 8 bases match TRBD1. The length of the CDR3 is 17 residues. CDR1 is SGHVS, CDR2 FQNEAQ, per germline. This chain's CDR3 is CASGLESGTGWGTEAFF. For the CDR3, the DNA is TGTGCCAGCGGCTTAGAGTCTGGGACAGGCTGGGGGACTGAAGCTTTCTTT.

With regard to this clonotype: It is likely a read error, because the conserved phenylalanine at the end of the CDR3 is missing. No DNA is shown, since the ends of the CDR3 on it are uncertain; the CDR3 is the one TCRdb lists. This chain uses TRBV21-1 with TRBJ2-5; TRBD1, the D gene given by the table, was not confirmed from the DNA. TRBV21-1 is a documented pseudogene. The CDR3 spans 17 amino acids, including both terminal residues. The CDR3 loop is CASNHLLGGQVHETQYL.

On this clonotype itself: The CDR3 does not end in the conserved phenylalanine or tryptophan, so this is likely a read error. No DNA is shown, since the ends of the CDR3 on it are uncertain; the CDR3 is the one TCRdb lists. This chain links TRBV28 with TRBJ2-1; the table gives TRBD2 as D, unverified against the DNA. CDR1 is MDHEN and CDR2 is SYDVKM in the germline V gene. The CDR3 is 13 amino acids in total, end residues counted. The CDR3: CASSHGTSGTPEY.

For this clonotype: This may be a read error, as it is one base from a much larger clone. The J gene is TRBJ1-6, the V gene TRBV6-5; D uncertain. Germline V CDR1 and CDR2: MNHEY, SVGAGI. The CDR3 is made up of 14 amino acids. The V gene lost 8 bases and the J gene lost 8 bases, with 16 bases spanning the gap. This CDR3 is CASRSRDSYSPLHF. For the CDR3, the DNA is TGTGCCAGCCGTTCCCGAGACTCTTATTCACCCCTCCACTTT.